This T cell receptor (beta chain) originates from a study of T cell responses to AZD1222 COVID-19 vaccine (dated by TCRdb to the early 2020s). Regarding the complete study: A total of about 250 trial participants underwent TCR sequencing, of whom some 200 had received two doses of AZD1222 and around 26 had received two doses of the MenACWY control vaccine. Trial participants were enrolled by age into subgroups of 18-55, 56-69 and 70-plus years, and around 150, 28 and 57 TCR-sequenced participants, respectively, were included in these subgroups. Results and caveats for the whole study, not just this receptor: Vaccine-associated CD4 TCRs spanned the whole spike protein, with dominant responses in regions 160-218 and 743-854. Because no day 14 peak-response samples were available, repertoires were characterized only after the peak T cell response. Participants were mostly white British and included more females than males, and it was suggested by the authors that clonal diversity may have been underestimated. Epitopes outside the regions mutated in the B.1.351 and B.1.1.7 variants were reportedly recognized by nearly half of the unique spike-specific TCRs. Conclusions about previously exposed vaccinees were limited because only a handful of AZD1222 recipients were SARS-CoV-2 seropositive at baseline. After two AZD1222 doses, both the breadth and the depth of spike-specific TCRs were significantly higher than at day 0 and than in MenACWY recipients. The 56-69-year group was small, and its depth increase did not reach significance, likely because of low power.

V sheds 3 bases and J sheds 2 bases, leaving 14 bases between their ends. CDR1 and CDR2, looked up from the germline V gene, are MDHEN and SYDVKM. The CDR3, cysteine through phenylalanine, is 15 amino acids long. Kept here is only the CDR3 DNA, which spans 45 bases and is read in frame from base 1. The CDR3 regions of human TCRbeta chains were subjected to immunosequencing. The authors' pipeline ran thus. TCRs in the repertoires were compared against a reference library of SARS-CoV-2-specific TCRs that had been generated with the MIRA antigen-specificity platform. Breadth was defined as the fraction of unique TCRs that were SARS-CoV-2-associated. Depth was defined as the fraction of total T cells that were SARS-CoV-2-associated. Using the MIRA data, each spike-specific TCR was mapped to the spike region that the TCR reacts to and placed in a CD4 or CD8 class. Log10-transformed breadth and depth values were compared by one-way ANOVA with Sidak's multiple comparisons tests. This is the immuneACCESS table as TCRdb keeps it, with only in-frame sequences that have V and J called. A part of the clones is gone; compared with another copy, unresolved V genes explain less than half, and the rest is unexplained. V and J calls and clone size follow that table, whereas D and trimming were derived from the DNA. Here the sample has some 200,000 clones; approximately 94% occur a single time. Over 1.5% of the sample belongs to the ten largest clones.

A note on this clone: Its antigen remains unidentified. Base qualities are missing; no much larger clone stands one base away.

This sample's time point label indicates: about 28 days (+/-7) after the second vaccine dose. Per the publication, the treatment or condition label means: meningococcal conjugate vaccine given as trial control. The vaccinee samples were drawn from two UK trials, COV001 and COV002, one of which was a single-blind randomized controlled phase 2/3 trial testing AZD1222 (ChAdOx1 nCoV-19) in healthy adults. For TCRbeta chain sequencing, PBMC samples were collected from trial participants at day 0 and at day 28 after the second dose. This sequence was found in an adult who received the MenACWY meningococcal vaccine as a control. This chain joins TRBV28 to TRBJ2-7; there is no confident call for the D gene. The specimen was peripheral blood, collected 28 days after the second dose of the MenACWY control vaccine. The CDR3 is CASSFFLDGTYEQYF. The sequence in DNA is TGTGCCAGCAGTTTCTTCCTTGACGGTACCTACGAGCAGTACTTC.